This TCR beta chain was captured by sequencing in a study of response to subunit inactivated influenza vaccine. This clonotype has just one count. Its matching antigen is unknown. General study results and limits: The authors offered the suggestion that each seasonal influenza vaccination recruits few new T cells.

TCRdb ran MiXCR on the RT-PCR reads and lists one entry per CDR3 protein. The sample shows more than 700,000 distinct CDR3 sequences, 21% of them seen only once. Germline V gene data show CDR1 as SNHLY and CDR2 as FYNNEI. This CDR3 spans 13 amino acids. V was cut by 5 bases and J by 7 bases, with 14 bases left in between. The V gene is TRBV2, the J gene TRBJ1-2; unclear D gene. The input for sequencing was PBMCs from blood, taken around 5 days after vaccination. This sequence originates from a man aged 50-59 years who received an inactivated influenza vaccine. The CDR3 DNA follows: TGTGCCAGCAGTACGGGCCTACCCTTTGGCTACACCTTC. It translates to CASSTGLPFGYTF.